The clone carrying this TCR beta chain was found many times. Its antigen remains unknown. This library used approximately 390 ng RNA and molecular barcoded adaptors spanning alpha/delta and beta/gamma chains. Each CDR3 protein is one row after TCRdb ran MiXCR on the reads. The sample has tens of thousands of distinct CDR3 sequences, around a sixth seen once. This sample was included in a study of read filtering for tumor transcriptome and immune sequencing. Study results and limitations: In IR-seq, single-read clonotypes were 75% to 90% of clonotypes but around 3.2% of reads.

The CDR3 contains 12 residues. V lost 4 bases to trimming and J lost 6 bases, with 11 bases between them. Germline V lookup: CDR1 SGHNT, CDR2 YYREEE (reference sequence). Input material: a population of CD138-negative cells sorted from bone marrow. The origin of this receptor is a donor over 35 with multiple myeloma. The gene calls are TRBV5-4 and TRBJ2-7; D gene unclear. In DNA form, the CDR3 reads TGTGCCAGCAGCGGTGACGGGTTCGAGCAGTACTTC. The encoded protein is CASSGDGFEQYF.